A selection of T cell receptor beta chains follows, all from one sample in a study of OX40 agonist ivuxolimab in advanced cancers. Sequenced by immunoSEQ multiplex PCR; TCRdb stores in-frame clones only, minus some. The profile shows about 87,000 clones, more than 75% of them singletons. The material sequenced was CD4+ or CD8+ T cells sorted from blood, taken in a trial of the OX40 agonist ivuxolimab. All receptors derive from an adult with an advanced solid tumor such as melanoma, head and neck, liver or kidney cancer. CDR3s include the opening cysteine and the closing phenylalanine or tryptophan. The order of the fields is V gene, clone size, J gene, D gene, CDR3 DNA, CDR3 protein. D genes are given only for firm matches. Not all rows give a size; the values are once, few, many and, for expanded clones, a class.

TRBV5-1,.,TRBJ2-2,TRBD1,TGCGCCAGCAGCTTGAGACAGGGGTCGAACACCGGGGAGCTGTTTTTT,CASSLRQGSNTGELFF
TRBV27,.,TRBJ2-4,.,TGTGCCAGCAGTTTAAAGAGACTAGCCAAAAACATTCAGTACTTC,CASSLKRLAKNIQYF
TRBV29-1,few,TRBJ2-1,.,TGCAGCGTTGAGGTCCTAAACTCCTACAATGAGCAGTTCTTC,CSVEVLNSYNEQFF
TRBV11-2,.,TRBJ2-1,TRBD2,TGTGCCAGCAGCCACACGTCGCGGGAGACTGAGCAGTTCTTC,CASSHTSRETEQFF
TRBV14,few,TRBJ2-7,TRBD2,TGTGCCAGCAGCCGAGGCGGGGGGGGCTCCTACGAGCAGTACTTC,CASSRGGGGSYEQYF
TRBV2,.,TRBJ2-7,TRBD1,TGTGCCAGCAGGAGGGGACAGGGGGCCTACGAGCAGTACTTC,CASRRGQGAYEQYF
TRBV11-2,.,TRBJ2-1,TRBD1,TGTGCCAGCAGCTTTGGACAGGGGCCCTACAATGAGCAGTTCTTC,CASSFGQGPYNEQFF
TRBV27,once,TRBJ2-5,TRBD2,TGTGCCAGCAGTTTATCCCCTCTAGCGGGGGGGCGGGAGACCCAGTACTTC,CASSLSPLAGGRETQYF
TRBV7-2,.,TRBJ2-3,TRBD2,TGTGCCAGCAGCGACCGGCGACTAGCGTCAGATACGCAGTATTTT,CASSDRRLASDTQYF
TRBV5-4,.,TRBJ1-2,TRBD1,TGTGCCAGCAGCTCGACAGGGGGCAACTACGGCTACACCTTC,CASSSTGGNYGYTF
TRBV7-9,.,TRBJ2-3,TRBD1,TGTGCCAGCAGTCGATTAGGGGGCCGCACAGATACGCAGTATTTT,CASSRLGGRTDTQYF
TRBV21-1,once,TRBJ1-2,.,TGTGCCAGCAGCAAAAGGGATACCCTCTTGTCGGGCTACACCTTC,CASSKRDTLLSGYTF
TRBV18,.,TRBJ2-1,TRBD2,TGTGCCAGCTCACCTGTGGGACTAGCGGGGACCAATGAGCAGTTCTTC,CASSPVGLAGTNEQFF
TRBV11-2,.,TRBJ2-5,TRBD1,TGTGCCAGCAGCGACGCCCGGGACAGGGGCTGGGGAGAGACCCAGTACTTC,CASSDARDRGWGETQYF
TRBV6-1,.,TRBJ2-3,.,TGTGCCAGCAGTGTCCGACAGGCAGATACGCAGTATTTT,CASSVRQADTQYF
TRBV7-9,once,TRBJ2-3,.,TGTGCCAGCAGTCTCGGGACGGGGGCCTGGGGTCGCTCCACAGATACGCAGTATTTT,CASSLGTGAWGRSTDTQYF
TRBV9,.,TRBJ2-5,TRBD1,TGTGCCAGCAGCGCCGCCGGGACAGGGGGTATAGGGACCCAGTACTTC,CASSAAGTGGIGTQYF
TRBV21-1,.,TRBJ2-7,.,TGTGCCAGCAGCAAAGAGACCCCGGCGTTGGGATACGAGCAGTACTTC,CASSKETPALGYEQYF
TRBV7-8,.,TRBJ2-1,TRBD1,TGTGCCAGCAGCTTAGGCGGACAGGTCTCCTACAATGAGCAGTTCTTC,CASSLGGQVSYNEQFF
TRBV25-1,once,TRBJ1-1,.,TGTGCCAGCAGTGAGGTGGGGGGCCTGAACACTGAAGCTTTCTTT,CASSEVGGLNTEAFF
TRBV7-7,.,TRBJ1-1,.,TGTGCTAGCAGCTTAACAGAGAACACTGAAGCTTTCTTT,CASSLTENTEAFF
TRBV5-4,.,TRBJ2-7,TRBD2,TGTGCCAGCAGCCAGCGGGACGGACCCTACGAGCAGTACTTC,CASSQRDGPYEQYF
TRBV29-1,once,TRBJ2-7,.,TGCAGCGTCCGGAGAGGAGTGCCAACCTACGAGCAGTACTTC,CSVRRGVPTYEQYF
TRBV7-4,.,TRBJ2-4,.,TGTGCCAGCAGTCCCCAGGGAACCAAAAACATTCAGTACTTC,CASSPQGTKNIQYF
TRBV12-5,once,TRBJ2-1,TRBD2,TGTGCTGGAACGACTAGCGGGGCCTCCTACAATGAGCAGTTCTTC,CAGTTSGASYNEQFF
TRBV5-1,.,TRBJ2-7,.,TGCGCCAGCAGCTTGGAAGGCGTGAGCTCCTACGAGCAGTACTTC,CASSLEGVSSYEQYF
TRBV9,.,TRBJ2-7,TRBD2,TGTGCCAGCAGCCCGAAGCGGGAGGTCTTGGGGGAGCAGTACTTC,CASSPKREVLGEQYF
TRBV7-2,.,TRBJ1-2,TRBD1,TGTGCCAGCAGCTTAGAGTGGACAGGGGGCGACTATGGCTACACCTTC,CASSLEWTGGDYGYTF
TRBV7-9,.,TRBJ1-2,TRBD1,TGTGCCAGCAGCCGACAGGGTCGCTATGGCTACACCTTC,CASSRQGRYGYTF
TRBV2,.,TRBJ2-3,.,TGTGCCAGCAGTGCGACAGCCCCCACAGATACGCAGTATTTT,CASSATAPTDTQYF
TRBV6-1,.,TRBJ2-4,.,TGTGCCAGCAGCCCAGGGACTCAAGCTCGGATTCAGTACTTC,CASSPGTQARIQYF
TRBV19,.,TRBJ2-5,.,TGTGCCAGTAGCCCTCCGGGACCCCAAGAGACCCAGTACTTC,CASSPPGPQETQYF
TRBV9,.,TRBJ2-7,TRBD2,TGTGCCAGCAGCGTAGGTATAGTTTCCGGGACTAGCGGGTTTGCCTACGAGCAGTACTTC,CASSVGIVSGTSGFAYEQYF
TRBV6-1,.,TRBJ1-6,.,TGTGCCAGCAGTGAAATGAGGATGGGTGGTTCACCCCTCCACTTT,CASSEMRMGGSPLHF
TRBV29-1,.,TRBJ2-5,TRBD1,TGCAGCGTTGGGGGCGAGACAGGGTCAGAGACCCAGTACTTC,CSVGGETGSETQYF
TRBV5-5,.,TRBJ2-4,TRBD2,TGTGCCAGCGCCGAAGTAGCGGGAGGGAGATTCAAAAACATTCAGTACTTC,CASAEVAGGRFKNIQYF
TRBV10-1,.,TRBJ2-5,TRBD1,TGCGCCAGCAGTGACCGGCAGGGGGCGAGGGAGACCCAGTACTTC,CASSDRQGARETQYF
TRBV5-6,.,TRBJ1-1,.,TGTGCCAGCAGCCTTTACAGAGGCCTGAACACTGAAGCTTTCTTT,CASSLYRGLNTEAFF
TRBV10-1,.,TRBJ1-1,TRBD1,TGCGCCAGCAGTGAGCGGACAGGGGGTTACACTGAAGCTTTCTTT,CASSERTGGYTEAFF
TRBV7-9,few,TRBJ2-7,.,TGTGCCAGCAGCTTATATAGGGGCGACGAGCAGTACTTC,CASSLYRGDEQYF
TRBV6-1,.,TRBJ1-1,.,TGTGCCAGCAGCGGAGGGTTCTGGAACACTGAAGCTTTCTTT,CASSGGFWNTEAFF
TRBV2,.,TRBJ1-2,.,TGTGCCAGCAGAGCCGACTGGCGGGGTGGCTACACCTTC,CASRADWRGGYTF
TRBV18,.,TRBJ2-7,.,TGTGCCAGCTCACCAGGCGGGCCCGAGCAGTACTTC,CASSPGGPEQYF
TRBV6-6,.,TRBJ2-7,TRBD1,TGTGCCAGCAGTCACGGACAGGTAACCTACGAGCAGTACTTC,CASSHGQVTYEQYF
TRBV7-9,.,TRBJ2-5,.,TGTGCCAGCAGCCTCCAAGAGACCCAGTACTTC,CASSLQETQYF
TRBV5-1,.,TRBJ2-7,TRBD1,TGCGCCAGCAGCCCGGGGACAGGGGTTGGATACGAGCAGTACTTC,CASSPGTGVGYEQYF
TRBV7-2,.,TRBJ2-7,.,TGTGCCAGCAGTCTAGGTGTGGCGCCCTACGAGCAGTACTTC,CASSLGVAPYEQYF
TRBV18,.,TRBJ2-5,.,TGTGCCAGCTCACCACTCCAAGAGACCCAGTACTTC,CASSPLQETQYF
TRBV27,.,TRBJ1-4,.,TGTGCCAGCAGCGGTTTGAGAGGGGGTAATGAAAAACTGTTTTTT,CASSGLRGGNEKLFF
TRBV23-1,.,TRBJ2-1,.,TGCGCCAGCAGTCAAAAAAGAGAACTAGATTTGGGGCACAATGAGCAGTTCTTC,CASSQKRELDLGHNEQFF